Listed below are T cell receptor beta chains from one sample, sequenced in a study of human T cells and chemical hapten exposure. MiXCR, run by TCRdb on the RACE reads, gives a single entry per CDR3 protein. The sample records approximately 100,000 distinct CDR3 sequences, roughly a tenth being singletons. Sequencing used whole blood, obtained in connection with sensitization to the hapten diphenylcyclopropenone (DPC). The receptors were sampled from a woman aged 40 to 55 with alopecia areata. Some clones in this sample may be carry-over from other donors' samples. Both conserved end residues are part of each CDR3. A D gene is named only where the DNA matches it firmly. Clone sizes are given selectively: once, few, many, or a class where the clone is expanded.

clone size	D gene	J gene	V gene	CDR3 protein	CDR3 DNA
many	-	TRBJ2-2	TRBV4-3	CASSQEGQGRGELFF	TGCGCCAGCAGCCAAGAGGGTCAGGGTCGCGGGGAGCTGTTTTTT
many	-	TRBJ1-1	TRBV6-5	CASSYGRAANTEAFF	TGTGCCAGCAGTTACGGTCGGGCAGCGAACACTGAAGCTTTCTTT
many	-	TRBJ1-4	TRBV5-1	CASSLGSTNEKLFF	TGCGCCAGCAGCTTGGGGAGCACTAATGAAAAACTGTTTTTT
many	-	TRBJ2-7	TRBV4-3	CASSQGASNSYEQYF	TGCGCCAGCAGCCAAGGGGCCTCGAACTCCTACGAGCAGTACTTC
many	-	TRBJ2-1	TRBV20-1	CSARPDLGYRGEQFF	TGCAGTGCTAGACCCGACTTGGGGTATCGTGGTGAGCAGTTCTTC
few	-	TRBJ2-5	TRBV2	CASSRGLGETQYF	TGTGCCAGCAGCCGGGGTCTAGGAGAGACCCAGTACTTC
-	-	TRBJ1-1	TRBV30	CAWMGSWNTEAFF	TGTGCCTGGATGGGGTCCTGGAACACTGAAGCTTTCTTT
few	TRBD1	TRBJ2-7	TRBV9	CASSGGTAPYEQYF	TGTGCCAGCAGCGGAGGGACAGCCCCCTACGAGCAGTACTTC
many	-	TRBJ1-1	TRBV6-6	CASSSTGPTEAFF	TGTGCCAGCAGTTCAACAGGGCCCACTGAAGCTTTCTTT
many	-	TRBJ2-2	TRBV4-3	CASTKQGLGTGELFF	TGCGCCAGCACCAAGCAGGGTCTCGGCACCGGGGAGCTGTTTTTT
-	-	TRBJ2-1	TRBV5-6	CASSWDTGAVVDEQFF	TGTGCCAGCAGCTGGGACACCGGGGCGGTTGTCGATGAGCAGTTCTTC